The 3 T cell receptor beta chains given below trace back to one sample, sequenced in a study of T cells in narcolepsy. This table comes from immunoSEQ multiplex PCR, and its TCRdb copy is limited to in-frame clones, with some not included. The sample lists over 25,000 clones, roughly 90% seen once, with 1% to 1.5% in the top ten. Sequencing was done on a sample of CD45RA- memory CD4+ T cells from PBMCs. The source is a human donor with narcolepsy.

The chain recombines TRBV11-2 with TRBJ1-6; D uncertain. Trimming left V 2 bases short and J 4 bases short, with 6 bases between. Germline V gene sequence: CDR1 SGHAT, CDR2 FQNNGV. The CDR3 loop spans 14 amino acids. The CDR3 sequence is CASSLTGYNSPLHF. In DNA, the CDR3 is TGTGCCAGCAGCTTAACTGGATATAATTCACCCCTCCACTTT.

This clone has just one count. The genes are TRBV5-1 and TRBJ1-2, with D unresolved. Per germline, CDR1 SGHRS and CDR2 YFSETQ. The CDR3 is 12 amino acids. V lost 5 bases to trimming and J lost 2 bases, with 7 bases between them. The chain's CDR3 is CASSPGNYGYTF. The CDR3 nucleotides are TGCGCCAGCAGTCCTGGCAACTATGGCTACACCTTC. Full variable domain (outside the CDR3, taken from reference TRBV5-1 and TRBJ1-2): KAGVTQTPRYLIKTRGQQVTLSCSPISGHRSVSWYQQTPGQGLQFLFEYFSETQRNKGNFPGRFSGRQFSNSRSEMNVSTLELGDSALYLCASSPGNYGYTFGSGTRLTVV.

The chain recombines TRBV6-1 with TRBJ1-1; the match to TRBD1 covers 10 bases. The trim removed 8 bases at V and 8 bases at J, leaving 5 bases unmatched. Germline V gene data show CDR1 as MNHNS and CDR2 as SASEGT. The CDR3 length is 12 residues. The CDR3 reads CASVGTGVEAFF. The CDR3 DNA reads TGTGCCAGCGTAGGGACAGGGGTAGAAGCTTTCTTT.